This paragraph covers one TCR beta chain sequence. The sample is drawn from a study of blood T cell repertoires in COVID-19. Libraries were prepared by immunoSEQ multiplex PCR; TCRdb keeps only in-frame clonotypes and omits some of them. The data contain under 200,000 clones, around 80% of them seen just once; the ten biggest clones take up over 10%. This CDR3 is 15 amino acids long. With 5 bases removed from V and 7 bases from J, the gap between germline ends came to 15 bases. Germline values: CDR1 LNHDA, CDR2 SQIVND (reference sequence). This TCR derives from a woman in her fifties or sixties who had recovered from COVID-19. The sample was PBMCs or T cells enriched from blood (not recorded which). The chain is built from TRBV19 and TRBJ1-6; D uncertain. The chain's CDR3 is CASSVIRPVNSPLHF. DNA of the CDR3: TGTGCCAGTAGTGTAATTCGTCCGGTCAATTCACCCCTCCACTTT.